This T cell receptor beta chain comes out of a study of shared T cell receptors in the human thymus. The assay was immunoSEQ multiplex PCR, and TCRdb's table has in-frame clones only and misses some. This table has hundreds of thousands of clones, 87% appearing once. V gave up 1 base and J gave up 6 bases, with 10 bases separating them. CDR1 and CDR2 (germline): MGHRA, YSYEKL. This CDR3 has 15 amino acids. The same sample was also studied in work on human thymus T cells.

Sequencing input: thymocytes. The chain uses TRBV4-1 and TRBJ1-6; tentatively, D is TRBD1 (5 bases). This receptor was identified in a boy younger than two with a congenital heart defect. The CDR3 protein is CASSQVNRSNSPLHF. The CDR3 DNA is TGCGCCAGCAGCCAAGTTAACAGGAGTAATTCACCCCTCCACTTT.